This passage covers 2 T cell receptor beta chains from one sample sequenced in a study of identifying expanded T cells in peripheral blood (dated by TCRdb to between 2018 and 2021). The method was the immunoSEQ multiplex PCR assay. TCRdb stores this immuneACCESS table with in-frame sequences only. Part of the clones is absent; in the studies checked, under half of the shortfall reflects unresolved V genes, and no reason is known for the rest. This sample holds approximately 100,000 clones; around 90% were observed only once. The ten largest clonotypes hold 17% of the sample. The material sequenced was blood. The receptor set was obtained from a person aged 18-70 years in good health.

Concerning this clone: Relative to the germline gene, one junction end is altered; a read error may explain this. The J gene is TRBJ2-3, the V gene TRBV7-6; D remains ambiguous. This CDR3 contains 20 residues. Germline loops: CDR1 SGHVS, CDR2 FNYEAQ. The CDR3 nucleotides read TGTGCCAGCAGGTTAGAATGGTGGCTTGAAAATTCCTCTAGCACAGATACGCAGTATTTT. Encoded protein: CASRLEWWLENSSSTDTQYF.

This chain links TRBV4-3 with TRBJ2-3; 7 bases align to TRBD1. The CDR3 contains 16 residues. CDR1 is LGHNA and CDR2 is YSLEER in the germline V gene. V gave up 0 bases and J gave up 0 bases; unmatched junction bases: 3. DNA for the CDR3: TGCGCCAGCAGCCAAGACAGGGGGAGAAGCACAGATACGCAGTATTTT. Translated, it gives CASSQDRGRSTDTQYF.